Presented here are 32 T cell receptor beta chains from one specimen sequenced in a study of blood T cell repertoires in COVID-19. The protocol was immunoSEQ multiplex PCR, while the TCRdb copy is restricted to in-frame clones and leaves out a portion. The sample shows 81,000 or so clones, over 75% of them seen only once. The sample was peripheral blood. Source of these receptors: a man between 65 and 85 years old with active or convalescent COVID-19.

The chain recombines TRBV25-1 with TRBJ1-1; TRBD1 is a possible D gene (6 bases). The V gene's germline CDR1 is MGHDK and CDR2 SYGVNS. CDR3 length: 16 amino acids. The V end was cut by 3 bases, the J end by 2 bases, with 16 bases between. CDR3 sequence: CASSDPRQAGNTEAFF. CDR3 nucleotide sequence: TGTGCCAGCAGTGACCCCCGACAGGCAGGTAACACTGAAGCTTTCTTT. Complete variable domain (other parts from reference TRBV25-1 and TRBJ1-1): EADIYQTPRYLVIGTGKKITLECSQTMGHDKMYWYQQDPGMELHLIHYSYGVNSTEKGDLSSESTVSRIRTEHFPLTLESARPSHTSQYLCASSDPRQAGNTEAFFGQGTRLTVV.

On this clone itself: Distinct nucleotide sequences in the sample also encode this CDR3. The rearrangement uses TRBV2 and TRBJ1-2; a possible D gene is TRBD1 (5 bases). CDR1 SNHLY and CDR2 FYNNEI come from the germline V gene. The CDR3 sequence is 12 residues long. Trimming shortened V by 3 bases and J by 4 bases, and 6 bases separated the two germline ends. CDR3 residues: CASSDRAYGYTF. CDR3 in DNA: TGTGCCAGCAGTGACAGGGCCTATGGCTACACCTTC.

V gene TRBV11-3 combines with J gene TRBJ2-7; 10 nucleotides align to TRBD2. V was pared by 4 bases and J by 0 bases, with 6 bases of the junction left unmatched. Per the germline V gene, CDR1 is SGHNT and CDR2 is YENEEA. The CDR3 is made up of 16 amino acids. Here the CDR3 DNA reads TGTGCCAGCAGCTCAAATAGCGGGGGGCCCTCCTACGAGCAGTACTTC. This sequence encodes CASSSNSGGPSYEQYF.

The V and J genes are TRBV6-2 or TRBV6-3 and TRBJ2-1; perhaps TRBD1 as D (6 bases). CDR1 and CDR2 (germline): MNHEY, SVGEGT. The length of the CDR3 is 15 residues. V lost 0 bases and J 8 bases, leaving 14 bases between the germline ends. The CDR3 DNA follows: TGTGCCAGCAGTTACTCGAAAGGCAGGGGCCATGAGCAGTTCTTC. It encodes CASSYSKGRGHEQFF.

The rearrangement uses TRBV5-1 and TRBJ1-6, with D unclear. CDR1 and CDR2 (germline): SGHRS, YFSETQ. This CDR3 comprises 15 residues. Trimming stripped 0 bases from V and 0 bases from J, with 4 bases between. CDR3 coding DNA: TGCGCCAGCAGCTTGGACAGCTCCTATAATTCACCCCTCCACTTT. This sequence encodes CASSLDSSYNSPLHF.

The V and J genes are TRBV27 and TRBJ1-1; TRBD1 might be the D (6 bases). This CDR3 has 14 amino acids. Germline V gene lookup returns CDR1 MNHEY and CDR2 SMNVEV (reference sequence). Trimming took off 3 bases at V and 2 bases at J, with 10 bases between the two ends. CDR3 DNA: TGTGCCAGCAGTTTGAGGGGGTTTAACACTGAAGCTTTCTTT. It is translated as CASSLRGFNTEAFF.

The chain employs TRBV5-1 and TRBJ2-2; tentative D call: TRBD1 (6 bases). The CDR3 length is 14 residues. Trimming pared 3 bases from V and 4 bases from J, leaving 10 bases between. Germline values: CDR1 SGHRS, CDR2 YFSETQ. DNA of the CDR3: TGCGCCAGCAGCTCAGGGGTGGGCACCGGGGAGCTGTTTTTT. Its translation: CASSSGVGTGELFF.

This clone showed up just once. The V and J genes are TRBV6-5 and TRBJ1-2; 8 positions match TRBD1. J gave up 3 bases and V 5 bases, and 5 bases lay outside the gene matches. The CDR3 spans 14 residues. The germline V gene encodes CDR1 MNHEY and CDR2 SVGAGI. The CDR3 loop reads CASSPTGEDYGYTF. DNA for the CDR3: TGTGCCAGCAGTCCGACAGGGGAGGACTATGGCTACACCTTC.

The CDR3 coding sequence is TGTGCCAGCAGCAAAGGCGGACAGGGGGCAAAATACGAGCAGTACTTC. This encodes CASSKGGQGAKYEQYF. The rearrangement links TRBV5-4 to TRBJ2-7; 11 bases are shared with TRBD1. The CDR3 contains 16 residues. The germline CDR1 and CDR2 sequences are SGHNT and YYREEE (reference sequence). Losses at the gene ends were 4 bases for V and 4 bases for J; bases not matched to a gene: 10.

This clone was counted once. The V gene is TRBV11-2, the J gene TRBJ2-1, with D unclear. Trimming removed 5 bases at V and 10 bases at J, with 15 bases between. CDR1 and CDR2 (germline): SGHAT, FQNNGV. This CDR3 has 13 amino acids. CDR3 nucleotides: TGTGCCAGCAGCGTATTTGACCTCAGGGAGCAGTTCTTC. Amino acids: CASSVFDLREQFF.

The rearrangement uses TRBV9 and TRBJ2-1; a weak D match, TRBD1 (5 bases). The germline V and J ends were trimmed by 4 bases and 0 bases, with 14 bases remaining between them. The CDR3 is 16 residues long. Germline-derived CDR1 and CDR2 are SGDLS and YYNGEE. CDR3 loop: CASSSLRGNSYNEQFF. DNA of the CDR3: TGTGCCAGCAGCAGCCTTAGGGGCAACTCCTACAATGAGCAGTTCTTC.

The genes are TRBV5-4 and TRBJ1-5, with D unclear. Germline CDR1 is SGHNT and CDR2 is YYREEE (reference sequence). The V and J ends lost 4 bases and 1 base respectively, with 9 bases between them. The CDR3 is 14 amino acids. CDR3 DNA: TGTGCCAGCAGCGCGGGAGTAAGCAATCAGCCCCAGCATTTT. It yields the protein CASSAGVSNQPQHF.

The chain recombines TRBV14 with TRBJ1-2; a weak D match, TRBD1 (6 bases). CDR1 is SGHDN, CDR2 FVKESK, per germline. Trimming removed 2 bases from V and 3 bases from J, with 10 bases in between. This CDR3 has 14 amino acids. The chain's CDR3 is CASSQRDTYYGYTF. In DNA, the CDR3 is TGTGCCAGCAGCCAAAGGGACACCTACTATGGCTACACCTTC.

This sequence joins TRBV12-2 and TRBJ1-5. TRBV12-2 is noted as a pseudogene. This CDR3 contains 15 residues. The CDR3 sequence: CASRSCPAGNQPQHF. The DNA for the CDR3 is TGTGCAAGTCGCTCCTGCCCGGCGGGAAATCAGCCCCAGCATTTT.

The chain links TRBV2 to TRBJ2-1, with D perhaps matching TRBD2 (6 bases). Trimming shortened V by 8 bases and J by 0 bases, and 8 bases separated the two germline ends. This CDR3 comprises 13 residues. Germline assignment: CDR1 SNHLY and CDR2 FYNNEI. CDR3 bases: TGTGCCAGCGGAGGGAGCTCCTACAATGAGCAGTTCTTC. Amino acid sequence: CASGGSSYNEQFF.

V usage is TRBV7-2 and J usage is TRBJ2-7, with D perhaps matching TRBD2 (5 bases). This CDR3 region has 15 residues. Trimming shortened V by 3 bases and J by 3 bases, and 15 bases separated the two germline ends. CDR1 and CDR2 (germline): SGHTA, FQGNSA. CDR3 coding DNA: TGTGCCAGCAGCTTGTCCGGGGTGACGATCTACGAGCAGTACTTC. Translation gives CASSLSGVTIYEQYF.

The V gene is TRBV21-1, the J gene TRBJ2-1; the table's TRBD2 call for D was not verified on the DNA. TRBV21-1 has pseudogene status. The CDR3 length is 13 residues. The CDR3 is CASSKFPLYEQFF. CDR3 coding DNA: TGTGCCAGCAGCAAATTCCCTTTGTATGAGCAGTTCTTC.

The chain recombines TRBV4-2 with TRBJ1-1, with D perhaps matching TRBD1 (5 bases). Trimming removed 4 bases from V and 10 bases from J, with 19 bases in between. Germline V gene data show CDR1 as LGHNA and CDR2 as YNFKEQ. The CDR3 has 14 residues. CDR3 protein: CASSLLGRGAGAFF. The CDR3 DNA sequence: TGTGCCAGCAGCCTCCTGGGTCGCGGGGCCGGAGCTTTCTTT.

The chain has TRBV6-5 and TRBJ1-1, with 7 bases that match TRBD1. V shed 10 bases and J 0 bases; nucleotides not matched to a gene: 5. Looked up from germline, CDR1 is MNHEY and CDR2 is SVGAGI. The CDR3 sequence is 13 residues long. This CDR3 is CAIQGQMNTEAFF. Written as DNA, the CDR3 is TGTGCCATCCAGGGACAGATGAACACTGAAGCTTTCTTT.

The gene calls are TRBV6-4 and TRBJ1-2; 7 bases are a match to TRBD1. V was pared by 5 bases and J by 5 bases, with 5 bases of the junction left unmatched. The germline CDR1 and CDR2 sequences are MRHNA and SNTAGT. CDR3 length: 13 residues. CDR3 coding DNA: TGTGCCAGCAGTCGGGACAGAGGTTATGGCTACACCTTC. Protein product: CASSRDRGYGYTF.

The chain combines TRBV2 with TRBJ1-1; 9 bases are shared with TRBD1. The V segment lost 3 bases and the J segment 4 bases; nucleotides outside the gene matches: 3. The CDR3 is made up of 14 amino acids. Per germline, CDR1 SNHLY and CDR2 FYNNEI. The CDR3 sequence: CASSDYRGPTEAFF. CDR3 in DNA: TGTGCCAGCAGTGACTACAGGGGGCCCACTGAAGCTTTCTTT.

The chain combines TRBV9 with TRBJ1-2; possibly TRBD1 for D (6 bases). Germline-derived CDR1 and CDR2 are SGDLS and YYNGEE. The CDR3 length is 15 residues. Trimming pared 0 bases from V and 7 bases from J, leaving 16 bases between. The CDR3 spells CASSVEGGGTLGYTF. CDR3 bases: TGTGCCAGCAGCGTAGAGGGAGGGGGTACGCTTGGCTACACCTTC. Variable domain in full (rest from reference TRBV9 and TRBJ1-2): DSGVTQTPKHLITATGQRVTLRCSPRSGDLSVYWYQQSLDQGLQFLIQYYNGEERAKGNILERFSAQQFPDLHSELNLSSLELGDSALYFCASSVEGGGTLGYTFGSGTRLTVV.

The chain joins TRBV2 to TRBJ1-6, with D unresolved. The germline V gene encodes CDR1 SNHLY and CDR2 FYNNEI. CDR3 length: 11 amino acids. The germline V and J ends were trimmed by 9 bases and 6 bases, with 6 bases remaining between them. The CDR3 loop reads CASNSNSPLHF. The CDR3 DNA sequence: TGTGCCAGTAACAGTAATTCACCCCTCCACTTT.

V usage is TRBV5-6 and J usage is TRBJ1-4; 8 bases map to TRBD1. The CDR3 is 15 residues long. Germline assignment: CDR1 SGHDT and CDR2 YYEEEE. Trimming took 3 bases from V and 9 from J; bases not matched to a gene: 10. In DNA form, the CDR3 reads TGTGCCAGCAGCTACATGGACAGGGCGTCTCAAAAACTGTTTTTT. Translating it yields CASSYMDRASQKLFF. The full variable domain, completed using reference TRBV5-6 and TRBJ1-4, is DAGVTQSPTHLIKTRGQQVTLRCSPKSGHDTVSWYQQALGQGPQFIFQYYEEEERQRGNFPDRFSGHQFPNYSSELNVNALLLGDSALYLCASSYMDRASQKLFFGSGTQLSVL.

The rearrangement joins TRBV9 to TRBJ2-7, with 10 nucleotides matching TRBD1. After removal of 3 bases from V and 2 bases from J, the junction contained 2 bases not matched to a gene. CDR3 size: 14 residues. Per the germline V gene, CDR1 is SGDLS and CDR2 is YYNGEE. In nucleotides, the CDR3 is TGTGCCAGCAGCGCGGACAGGGGGACCTACGAGCAGTACTTC. Translating gives CASSADRGTYEQYF. Full variable domain (missing parts from reference TRBV9 and TRBJ2-7): DSGVTQTPKHLITATGQRVTLRCSPRSGDLSVYWYQQSLDQGLQFLIQYYNGEERAKGNILERFSAQQFPDLHSELNLSSLELGDSALYFCASSADRGTYEQYFGPGTRLTVT.

J is TRBJ2-1 and V is TRBV30; 9 nucleotides agree with TRBD1. With V trimmed by 1 base and J by 9 bases, 1 base remained unmatched. Germline loops: CDR1 GTSNPN, CDR2 SVGIG (reference sequence). This CDR3 is built from 12 residues. The CDR3, as DNA: TGTGCCTGGAGTGGGACAGGGGTTGAGCAGTTCTTC. Residues: CAWSGTGVEQFF. Based on the CDR3 plus reference TRBV30 and TRBJ2-1, the full variable domain is SQTIHQWPATLVQPVGSPLSLECTVEGTSNPNLYWYRQAAGRGLQLLFYSVGIGQISSEVPQNLSASRPQDRQFILSSKKLLLSDSGFYLCAWSGTGVEQFFGPGTRLTVL.

This chain connects TRBV6-2 or TRBV6-3 to TRBJ2-1; 11 bases are a match to TRBD2. CDR3 length equals 16 residues. Germline assignment: CDR1 MNHEY and CDR2 SVGEGT. V was clipped by 2 bases and J by 4 bases; unmatched bases: 4. The CDR3 loop reads CASSYPGTSGYNEQFF. DNA of the CDR3: TGTGCCAGCAGTTACCCCGGGACTAGCGGATACAATGAGCAGTTCTTC.

V and J are TRBV5-1 and TRBJ2-7; the match to TRBD1 covers 8 bases. V lost 4 bases and J lost 2; bases outside the gene matches: 5. This CDR3 contains 14 residues. From germline, CDR1 is SGHRS and CDR2 YFSETQ. The CDR3 sequence: CASSAQGAPYEQYF. For the CDR3, the DNA is TGCGCCAGCAGCGCGCAGGGGGCCCCCTACGAGCAGTACTTC.

The chain uses TRBV9 and TRBJ1-5; TRBD1 matches at 7 bases. J was trimmed by 4 bases and V by 3 bases; bases with no gene match: 4. Germline V gene sequence: CDR1 SGDLS, CDR2 YYNGEE. This CDR3 is built from 14 residues. The CDR3 protein is CASSAGQTNQPQHF. The CDR3 region has the DNA TGTGCCAGCAGCGCGGGACAGACGAATCAGCCCCAGCATTTT.

The rearrangement links TRBV19 to TRBJ2-1, with a possible D match to TRBD2 (6 bases). Germline-derived CDR1 and CDR2 are LNHDA and SQIVND (reference sequence). The CDR3 has 14 amino acids. The V and J ends lost 6 bases and 5 bases respectively, with 14 bases between them. As DNA, the CDR3 is TGTGCCAGTAGCCTGGACTGGGAGGACAATGAGCAGTTCTTC. Translation gives CASSLDWEDNEQFF. Full variable domain (rest looked up from reference TRBV19 and TRBJ2-1): DGGITQSPKYLFRKEGQNVTLSCEQNLNHDAMYWYRQDPGQGLRLIYYSQIVNDFQKGDIAEGYSVSREKKESFPLTVTSAQKNPTAFYLCASSLDWEDNEQFFGPGTRLTVL.

This clone was seen only once. V usage is TRBV2 and J usage is TRBJ1-5; no reliable D call. Germline V lookup: CDR1 SNHLY, CDR2 FYNNEI. Trimming stripped 5 bases from V and 2 bases from J, with 10 bases between. CDR3 length equals 14 residues. The chain's CDR3 is CASSWQVGNQPQHF. In DNA form, the CDR3 reads TGTGCCAGCAGTTGGCAGGTCGGCAATCAGCCCCAGCATTTT. The variable domain in full, with the rest retrieved from reference TRBV2 and TRBJ1-5, is EPEVTQTPSHQVTQMGQEVILRCVPISNHLYFYWYRQILGQKVEFLVSFYNNEISEKSEIFDDQFSVERPDGSNFTLKIRSTKLEDSAMYFCASSWQVGNQPQHFGDGTRLSIL.

V usage is TRBV12-3 or TRBV12-4 and J usage is TRBJ2-5; D is perhaps TRBD2 (5 bases). CDR3 length equals 13 residues. V was clipped by 1 base and J by 7 bases, with 10 bases between them. CDR3 nucleotides: TGTGCCAGCAGTTTAGGGCTCCGGGGGACCCAGTACTTC. Translation: CASSLGLRGTQYF.